This T cell receptor beta chain was sequenced in a study of blood T cells in healthy people across ages. General study findings and limits: Among T cells, TCR beta diversity per million cells dropped roughly linearly as age rose.

This clonotype occurred many times. The target antigen is unknown. This may arise from a read error, as a much more abundant clone is one base away. Next came a second PCR, run for about 6 to 11 cycles, which used a sample-barcoded 5' primer along with a J-beta primer mix. One entry per CDR3 protein results from TCRdb running MiXCR on the 5' RACE reads. The sample lists around 710,000 distinct CDR3 sequences, roughly 43% occurring once. The CDR3 totals 20 residues. Germline CDR1 reads LGHDT; CDR2 reads YNNKEL (reference sequence). The receptor was derived from a woman aged 55-70 years in good health. V gene TRBV3-1 combines with J gene TRBJ2-1, with TRBD2 identical over 13 bases. The DNA matches TRBJ2-7 better at its end, which makes the J call doubtful. The sample taken for sequencing was blood. CDR3 sequence reads: CASSQEGGLAGAPSYNEQYF. The CDR3 DNA sequence: TGTGCCAGCAGCCAAGAGGGAGGACTAGCGGGAGCGCCCTCCTACAATGAGCAGTACTTC.